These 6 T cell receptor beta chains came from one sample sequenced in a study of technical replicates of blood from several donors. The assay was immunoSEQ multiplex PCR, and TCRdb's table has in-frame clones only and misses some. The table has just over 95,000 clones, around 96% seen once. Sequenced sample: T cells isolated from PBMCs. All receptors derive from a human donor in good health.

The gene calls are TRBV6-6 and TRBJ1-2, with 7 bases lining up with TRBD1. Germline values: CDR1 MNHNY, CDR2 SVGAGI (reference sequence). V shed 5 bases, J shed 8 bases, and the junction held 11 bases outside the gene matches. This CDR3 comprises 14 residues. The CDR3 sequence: CASSTTTGSFGYTF. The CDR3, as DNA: TGTGCCAGCAGTACAACGACAGGGAGCTTCGGCTACACCTTC.

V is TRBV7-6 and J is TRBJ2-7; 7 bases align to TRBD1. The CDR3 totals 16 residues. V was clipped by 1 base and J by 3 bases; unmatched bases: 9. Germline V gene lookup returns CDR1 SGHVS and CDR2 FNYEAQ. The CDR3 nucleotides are TGTGCCAGCAGCTTAGGGGACAGCTTTCGGATCTACGAGCAGTACTTC. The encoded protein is CASSLGDSFRIYEQYF.

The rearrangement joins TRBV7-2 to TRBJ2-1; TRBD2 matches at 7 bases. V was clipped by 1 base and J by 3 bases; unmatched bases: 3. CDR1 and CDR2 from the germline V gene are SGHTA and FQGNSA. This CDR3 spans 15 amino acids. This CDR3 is CASSLELAGYNEQFF. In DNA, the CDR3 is TGTGCCAGCAGCTTAGAATTAGCGGGCTACAATGAGCAGTTCTTC.

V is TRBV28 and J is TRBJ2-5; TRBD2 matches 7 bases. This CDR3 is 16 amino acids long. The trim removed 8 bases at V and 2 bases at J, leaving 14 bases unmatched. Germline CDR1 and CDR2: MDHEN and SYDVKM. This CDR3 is CASSGRSLAVQETQYF. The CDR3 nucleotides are TGTGCCAGCTCCGGGAGATCCCTAGCGGTACAAGAGACCCAGTACTTC.

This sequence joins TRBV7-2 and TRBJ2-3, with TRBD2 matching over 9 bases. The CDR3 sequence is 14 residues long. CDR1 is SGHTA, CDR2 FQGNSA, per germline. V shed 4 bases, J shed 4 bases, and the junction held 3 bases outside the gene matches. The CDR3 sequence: CASSWGLASDTQYF. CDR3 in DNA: TGTGCCAGCAGCTGGGGACTAGCATCAGATACGCAGTATTTT.

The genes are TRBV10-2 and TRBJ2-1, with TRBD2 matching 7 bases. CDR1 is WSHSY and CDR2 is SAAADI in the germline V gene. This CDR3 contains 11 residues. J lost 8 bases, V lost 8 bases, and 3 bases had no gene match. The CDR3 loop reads CASGGVYEQFF. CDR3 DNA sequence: TGCGCCAGCGGGGGGGTTTATGAGCAGTTCTTC.